The 25 T cell receptor beta chains listed next were all sequenced from one sample in a study of cytomegalovirus exposure and HLA in healthy donors. Only in-frame clones appear in the TCRdb table, and some are missing; sequencing was by immunoSEQ multiplex PCR. The sample includes 250,000 to 350,000 clones, 88% of them seen just once. Sequenced input: PBMCs. Receptors originate from a man in his thirties or forties in good health and CMV-seronegative.

The V gene is TRBV2, the J gene TRBJ1-5, with D hard to call. CDR3 size: 14 residues. The V end was cut by 3 bases, the J end by 10 bases, with 16 bases between. Per germline, CDR1 SNHLY and CDR2 FYNNEI. CDR3: CASSDSGYTGPQHF. CDR3 coding DNA: TGTGCCAGCAGTGATAGCGGCTATACCGGCCCCCAGCATTTT.

The chain recombines TRBV5-6 with TRBJ1-2; D may be TRBD1 (5 bases). The V gene lost 4 bases and the J gene lost 5 bases, with 18 bases spanning the gap. The germline V gene encodes CDR1 SGHDT and CDR2 YYEEEE. This CDR3 contains 15 residues. CDR3 region: CASSQRQGSWYGYTF. The CDR3 DNA sequence: TGTGCCAGCAGCCAAAGGCAGGGCAGCTGGTATGGCTACACCTTC.

This sequence joins TRBV7-9 and TRBJ2-1, with D possibly matching TRBD1 (7 bases). The germline CDR1 and CDR2 sequences are SEHNR and FQNEAQ (reference sequence). The CDR3 has 15 amino acids. V lost 5 bases and J lost 0, with 11 bases in between. CDR3 region: CASSAGQYSYNEQFF. The CDR3 coding sequence is TGTGCCAGCAGCGCGGGACAGTACTCCTACAATGAGCAGTTCTTC.

The chain carries TRBV7-2 and TRBJ1-6; TRBD1 matches 8 bases. Germline V CDR1 and CDR2: SGHTA, FQGNSA. V lost 5 bases and J lost 10; bases outside the gene matches: 7. There are 14 residues in the CDR3. This chain's CDR3 is CASSPDREGSPLHF. CDR3 coding DNA: TGTGCCAGCAGCCCGGACAGGGAAGGATCACCCCTCCACTTT.

This sequence joins TRBV5-1 and TRBJ2-7; a possible D gene is TRBD1 (6 bases). V lost 5 bases to trimming and J lost 3 bases, with 9 bases between them. This CDR3 has 12 amino acids. Germline V gene sequence: CDR1 SGHRS, CDR2 YFSETQ. The CDR3 coding sequence is TGCGCCAGCAGTCCGGACAGCTACGAGCAGTACTTC. Translating it yields CASSPDSYEQYF.

The V gene is TRBV11-3, the J gene TRBJ1-6; possible D gene TRBD1, 6 bases. V shed 2 bases and J shed 8 bases, with 13 bases lying between them. The CDR3 spans 15 residues. Germline V gives CDR1 SGHNT, CDR2 YENEEA. The CDR3 spells CASSLKTGSDSPLHF. CDR3 bases: TGTGCCAGCAGCTTAAAGACAGGATCCGATTCACCCCTCCACTTT.

This chain links TRBV6-5 with TRBJ2-2; TRBD2 might be the D (7 bases). The germline CDR1 and CDR2 sequences are MNHEY and SVGAGI. The CDR3 loop spans 11 amino acids. The V gene lost 6 bases and the J gene lost 10 bases, with 9 bases spanning the gap. The CDR3 coding sequence is TGTGCCAGCAGAGGGGGGGTGGAGCTGTTTTTT. Amino acids: CASRGGVELFF.

The chain carries TRBV19 and TRBJ1-5, with D possibly being TRBD1 (6 bases). The CDR3 sequence is 17 residues long. Germline V CDR1 and CDR2: LNHDA, SQIVND (reference sequence). V was cut by 0 bases and J by 3 bases, with 15 bases left in between. CDR3 sequence reads: CASSIDLNRAFNQPQHF. The CDR3 nucleotides are TGTGCCAGTAGTATAGATCTAAACAGGGCCTTCAATCAGCCCCAGCATTTT.

In this sample, this clone turned up a few times. The V gene is TRBV2, the J gene TRBJ1-4; D ambiguous. V gave up 8 bases and J gave up 8 bases, with 15 bases separating them. The CDR3 runs to 13 residues. Germline CDR1 SNHLY, CDR2 FYNNEI. The CDR3 bases are TGTGCCAGCGTTGGACTCCTTAGGGAAAAACTGTTTTTT. Translating gives CASVGLLREKLFF.

This clone was detected once. The genes are TRBV6-1 and TRBJ1-2; TRBD1 matches 11 bases. CDR1 and CDR2 (germline): MNHNS, SASEGT. Trimming at V came to 8 bases and at J to 7 bases, leaving 12 bases not matched to a gene. CDR3 size: 15 residues. In DNA form, the CDR3 reads TGTGCCAGCTCTTCACCGGGACAGGGGGATCTTGGCTACACCTTC. This codes for CASSSPGQGDLGYTF.

The V gene is TRBV7-6, the J gene TRBJ1-2, with D maybe TRBD1 (5 bases). The CDR3 totals 14 residues. The germline V gene has CDR1 SGHVS and CDR2 FNYEAQ. Trimming removed 5 bases at V and 4 bases at J, with 14 bases between. Written as DNA, the CDR3 is TGTGCCAGCAGCCCCTACCAGGGAACCTATGGCTACACCTTC. It translates to CASSPYQGTYGYTF.

V usage is TRBV19 and J usage is TRBJ1-5, with 7 nucleotides matching TRBD1. The V gene end was trimmed by 0 bases and the J gene end by 4 bases; junction bases not matched to a gene: 6. Germline lookup yields CDR1 LNHDA and CDR2 SQIVND (reference sequence). The CDR3 is 16 amino acids. The CDR3 nucleotides read TGTGCCAGTAGTATAGATGCCGGGACAGAGAATCAGCCCCAGCATTTT. Its protein is CASSIDAGTENQPQHF.

The rearrangement links TRBV6-5 to TRBJ1-2; D not certain. The CDR3 sequence is 13 residues long. The V end lost 4 bases, the J end lost 2 bases, and 8 bases lay between the germline ends. Germline V gene lookup returns CDR1 MNHEY and CDR2 SVGAGI. The CDR3 reads CASSSRINYGYTF. CDR3 DNA sequence: TGTGCCAGCAGTTCCAGGATCAACTATGGCTACACCTTC.

This chain uses TRBV29-1 with TRBJ1-1, with D uncertain. Trimming took 1 base from V and 1 from J, leaving 7 bases between them. Germline V gene lookup returns CDR1 SQVTM and CDR2 ANQGSEA. The CDR3 contains 13 residues. The CDR3 reads CSVEGRGNTEAFF. CDR3 bases: TGCAGCGTTGAAGGTAGAGGGAACACTGAAGCTTTCTTT.

This chain uses TRBV6-1 with TRBJ1-2, with TRBD1 matching 9 bases. Losses at the gene ends were 6 bases for V and 4 bases for J; bases not matched to a gene: 3. This CDR3 has 13 amino acids. Germline V gene data show CDR1 as MNHNS and CDR2 as SASEGT. In DNA, the CDR3 is TGTGCCAGCAGCGGACAGGGGCTCTATGGCTACACCTTC. As protein: CASSGQGLYGYTF.

The rearrangement links TRBV7-9 to TRBJ2-7; D is unclear. Germline V gene lookup returns CDR1 SEHNR and CDR2 FQNEAQ (reference sequence). The CDR3 spans 13 residues. V was trimmed by 4 bases and J by 3 bases, leaving 10 bases between them. The CDR3 DNA follows: TGTGCCAGCAGCTCACGCCCCGGCTACGAGCAGTACTTC. It codes for CASSSRPGYEQYF. The whole variable domain, remainder taken from reference TRBV7-9 and TRBJ2-7, is DTGVSQNPRHKITKRGQNVTFRCDPISEHNRLYWYRQTLGQGPEFLTYFQNEAQLEKSRLLSDRFSAERPKGSFSTLEIQRTEQGDSAMYLCASSSRPGYEQYFGPGTRLTVT.

The gene calls are TRBV6-5 and TRBJ1-6; 10 positions match TRBD1. Germline trimming cut 7 bases from V and 7 bases from J; bases unmatched to any gene: 1. The V gene's germline CDR1 is MNHEY and CDR2 SVGAGI. The CDR3 sequence is 13 residues long. Here the CDR3 DNA reads TGTGCCAGCATGGACAGGGGGAATTCACCCCTCCACTTT. The encoded protein is CASMDRGNSPLHF.

For the CDR3, the DNA is TGTGCCAGTACCGCCGGGACAGTCTCCTACAATGAGCAGTTCTTC. It codes for CASTAGTVSYNEQFF. This rearrangement joins TRBV19 to TRBJ2-1; TRBD1 aligns across 7 bases. V trimming: 7 bases; J trimming: 0 bases; junction bases outside the gene matches: 6. There are 15 residues in the CDR3. Germline CDR1 and CDR2: LNHDA and SQIVND (reference sequence).

The chain couples TRBV18 to TRBJ1-1; D not certain. Germline assignment: CDR1 KGHSH and CDR2 LQKENI. There are 14 residues in the CDR3. V lost 6 bases and J 2 bases, leaving 13 bases between the germline ends. The CDR3 DNA is TGTGCCAGCTCTGACCATAGAGGTAACACTGAAGCTTTCTTT. It translates to CASSDHRGNTEAFF.

In DNA, the CDR3 is TGTGCCAGCAGCTTAGCGGGCGGACAGGGATCCTACGAGCAGTACTTC. Protein: CASSLAGGQGSYEQYF. The chain couples TRBV7-9 to TRBJ2-7; 8 bases match TRBD1. Germline CDR1 and CDR2: SEHNR and FQNEAQ (reference sequence). V was pared by 0 bases and J by 1 base, with 5 bases of the junction left unmatched. This CDR3 contains 16 residues.

This clone came up a few times. The V call is TRBV5-5, the J call TRBJ1-2; the D gene is possibly TRBD1 (6 bases). The V end lost 4 bases, the J end lost 1 base, and 14 bases lay between the germline ends. The germline V gene has CDR1 SGHKS and CDR2 YYEKEE (reference sequence). The CDR3 covers 15 residues. CDR3 protein: CASSEDGQHNYGYTF. The DNA for the CDR3 is TGTGCCAGCAGCGAAGACGGACAGCATAACTATGGCTACACCTTC.

DNA for the CDR3: TGTGCCAGCAGCTTAGTAGGAGGGACAGGGTGGTACGAGCAGTACTTC. Its protein product is CASSLVGGTGWYEQYF. This chain joins TRBV7-2 and TRBJ2-7; 9 bases are shared with TRBD1. CDR3 length: 16 amino acids. The V segment lost 1 base and the J segment 4 bases; nucleotides outside the gene matches: 8. Looked up from germline, CDR1 is SGHTA and CDR2 is FQGNSA.

This chain uses TRBV19 with TRBJ1-3; 11 bases align to TRBD1. Losses at the gene ends were 4 bases for V and 1 base for J; bases not matched to a gene: 9. CDR3 size: 18 residues. In germline, CDR1 is LNHDA, CDR2 SQIVND (reference sequence). CDR3: CASSNWDRGMESGNTIYF. CDR3 DNA sequence: TGTGCCAGTAGTAATTGGGACAGGGGGATGGAGTCTGGAAACACCATATATTTT.

The rearrangement uses TRBV18 and TRBJ2-3; D may be TRBD1 (6 bases). The CDR3 extends over 14 amino acids. V was pared by 1 base and J by 1 base, with 6 bases between. From germline, CDR1 is KGHSH and CDR2 LQKENI. CDR3 region: CASSPQGGTDTQYF. The CDR3 region has the DNA TGTGCCAGCTCACCACAGGGGGGCACAGATACGCAGTATTTT.

The V call is TRBV7-9, the J call TRBJ2-7; 9 positions match TRBD2. Germline CDR1 SEHNR, CDR2 FQNEAQ (reference sequence). The CDR3 totals 16 residues. V lost 1 base to trimming and J lost 4 bases; unmatched junction nucleotides: 8. In DNA form, the CDR3 reads TGTGCCAGCAGCTTAGGCGGGGGGGCCTCGTATTACGAGCAGTACTTC. It specifies CASSLGGGASYYEQYF.